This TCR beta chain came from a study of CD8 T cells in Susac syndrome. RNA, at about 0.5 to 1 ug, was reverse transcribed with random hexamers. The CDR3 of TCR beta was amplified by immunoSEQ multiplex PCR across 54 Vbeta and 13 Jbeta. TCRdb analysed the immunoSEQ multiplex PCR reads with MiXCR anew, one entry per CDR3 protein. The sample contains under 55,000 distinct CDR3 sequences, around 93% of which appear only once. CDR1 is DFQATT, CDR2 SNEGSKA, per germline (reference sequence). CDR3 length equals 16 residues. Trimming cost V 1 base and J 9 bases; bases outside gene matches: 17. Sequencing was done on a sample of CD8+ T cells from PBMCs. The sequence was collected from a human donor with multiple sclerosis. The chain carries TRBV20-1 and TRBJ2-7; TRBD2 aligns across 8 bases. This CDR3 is CSARVPPGGLVDGQYF. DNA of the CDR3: TGCAGTGCTAGAGTTCCCCCGGGGGGGCTAGTAGACGGGCAGTACTTC.